One and the same sample provided the 18 T cell receptor beta chains below, sequenced in a study of T cells in Graves' hyperthyroidism and ophthalmopathy. RNA transcripts gave rise to amplified TCR beta CDR3 regions. Using the HTBI primer set, a first-round RT-PCR was run on the TCR CDR3. One entry per CDR3 protein, called by TCRdb with MiXCR from the multiplex PCR reads. The sample includes fewer than 450,000 distinct CDR3 sequences, 17% of them seen just once. Sequences were obtained from blood. These receptors were collected from a woman in her 30s with Graves' hyperthyroidism that later progressed to Graves' ophthalmopathy.

This clonotype was seen many times. The chain recombines TRBV10-3 with TRBJ2-7, with 7 positions matching TRBD1. The germline V gene has CDR1 ENHRY and CDR2 SYGVKD. This CDR3 region has 14 residues. The V gene end was trimmed by 3 bases and the J gene end by 5 bases; junction bases not matched to a gene: 7. The CDR3 DNA reads TGTGCCATCAGTGACTGGGGGCAGGGGGACGAGCAGTACTTC. Translated, it gives CAISDWGQGDEQYF.

The sample holds many counts of this clonotype. This rearrangement joins TRBV6-1 to TRBJ2-5; maybe TRBD2 (5 bases). CDR1 and CDR2 from the germline V gene are MNHNS and SASEGT. V lost 8 bases and J lost 4, with 14 bases in between. The CDR3 loop spans 13 amino acids. The CDR3 nucleotides are TGTGCCAGCTTCCGCGGAGGTGGAGAGACCCAGTACTTC. This sequence encodes CASFRGGGETQYF.

This clonotype was observed a handful of times. This chain uses TRBV29-1 with TRBJ2-2, with D perhaps being TRBD1 or TRBD2 (5 bases each). Trimming removed 4 bases at V and 1 base at J, with 10 bases between. Germline V gene lookup returns CDR1 SQVTM and CDR2 ANQGSEA. The CDR3 totals 14 residues. CDR3 protein: CSVGGSWNTGELFF. The CDR3 nucleotides are TGCAGCGTTGGGGGGAGTTGGAACACCGGGGAGCTGTTTTTT.

In its sample, this clonotype was seen many times. This sequence joins TRBV28 and TRBJ2-5; D gene uncertain. Germline loops: CDR1 MDHEN, CDR2 SYDVKM. Trimming removed 3 bases at V and 0 bases at J, with 8 bases between. The CDR3 covers 14 residues. In nucleotides, the CDR3 is TGTGCCAGCAGTTTTGGTCAGTACCAAGAGACCCAGTACTTC. This encodes CASSFGQYQETQYF. The full variable domain, its missing parts supplied by reference TRBV28 and TRBJ2-5, is DVKVTQSSRYLVKRTGEKVFLECVQDMDHENMFWYRQDPGLGLRLIYFSYDVKMKEKGDIPEGYSVSREKKERFSLILESASTNQTSMYLCASSFGQYQETQYFGPGTRLLVL.

This clonotype was detected only a few times. The chain combines TRBV27 with TRBJ2-2, with 7 bases matching TRBD1. This CDR3 is built from 16 residues. Germline assignment: CDR1 MNHEY and CDR2 SMNVEV (reference sequence). J lost 8 bases, V lost 6 bases, and 15 bases had no gene match. The CDR3 is CASRSGPQGRGGELFF. The CDR3 DNA follows: TGTGCCAGCAGATCCGGGCCACAGGGGAGAGGTGGGGAGCTGTTTTTT.

This clonotype was counted ten times or more. V is TRBV6-1 and J is TRBJ2-1; TRBD2 matches at 11 bases. The germline V gene encodes CDR1 MNHNS and CDR2 SASEGT. The CDR3 is 15 amino acids. After removal of 7 bases from V and 4 bases from J, the junction contained 6 bases not matched to a gene. CDR3 sequence reads: CASKGRLAGYNEQFF. The CDR3 nucleotides are TGTGCCAGCAAAGGAAGACTAGCGGGGTACAATGAGCAGTTCTTC.

The rearrangement joins TRBV29-1 to TRBJ2-2; 11 nucleotides line up with TRBD2. The CDR3 totals 16 residues. Germline trimming cut 4 bases from V and 7 bases from J; bases unmatched to any gene: 11. Germline CDR1 reads SQVTM; CDR2 reads ANQGSEA. For the CDR3, the DNA is TGCAGCGTTGGTTGGGATAGCGGGGGGGCCATCGGGGAGCTGTTTTTT. It yields the protein CSVGWDSGGAIGELFF.

This clonotype was observed a few times. The chain is built from TRBV28 and TRBJ1-5; no reliable D call. CDR1 and CDR2 from the germline V gene are MDHEN and SYDVKM. This CDR3 has 13 amino acids. V gave up 7 bases and J gave up 3 bases, with 10 bases separating them. The CDR3 DNA reads TGTGCCAGCACCTGGGATCTCAATCAGCCCCAGCATTTT. Its translation: CASTWDLNQPQHF.

There are many counts of this clonotype. The chain combines TRBV11-1 with TRBJ2-7; D not certain. The V gene's germline CDR1 is SGHAT and CDR2 FQDESV (reference sequence). CDR3 length: 12 amino acids. V lost 2 bases, J lost 4 bases, and 6 bases lay in between. Here the CDR3 reads CASSLREYEQYF. The DNA of the CDR3 is TGTGCCAGCAGCTTACGTGAATACGAGCAGTACTTC.

There are a few counts of this clonotype. The chain is built from TRBV4-1 and TRBJ2-7; D uncertain. Trimming stripped 1 base from V and 0 bases from J, with 10 bases between. Germline CDR1 MGHRA, CDR2 YSYEKL. The CDR3 is 15 amino acids. The CDR3: CASSQVSPNSYEQYF. The DNA for the CDR3 is TGCGCCAGCAGCCAAGTGTCTCCAAACTCCTACGAGCAGTACTTC.

V is TRBV18 and J is TRBJ1-5; D not certain. V lost 5 bases, J lost 0 bases, and 8 bases lay in between. From germline, CDR1 is KGHSH and CDR2 LQKENI. This CDR3 comprises 14 residues. CDR3 sequence (DNA): TGTGCCAGCTCAACATCGTATAGCAATCAGCCCCAGCATTTT. It translates to CASSTSYSNQPQHF.

As concerns this clonotype: The junction departs from germline at one end; a sequencing error may be responsible. The CDR3 spells CASSQVGTPSYGYIF. DNA of the CDR3: TGTGCCAGCAGCCAAGTTGGGACACCCAGCTATGGCTACATCTTC. The rearrangement links TRBV14 to TRBJ1-2, with D maybe TRBD1 (6 bases). Germline V CDR1 and CDR2: SGHDN, FVKESK. CDR3 length: 15 amino acids.

This clonotype has a count of ten or more. The CDR3 coding sequence is TGTGCCCTGGAACCGGGGTACTATGGCTACACCTTC. Translated, it gives CALEPGYYGYTF. The chain employs TRBV30 and TRBJ1-2; no reliable D call. Germline CDR1 is GTSNPN and CDR2 is SVGIG (reference sequence). Trimming took 8 bases from V and 3 from J, leaving 13 bases between them. The CDR3 length is 12 residues. Combining the CDR3 with reference TRBV30 and TRBJ1-2 gives the whole variable domain SQTIHQWPATLVQPVGSPLSLECTVEGTSNPNLYWYRQAAGRGLQLLFYSVGIGQISSEVPQNLSASRPQDRQFILSSKKLLLSDSGFYLCALEPGYYGYTFGSGTRLTVV.

The chain is built from TRBV9 and TRBJ2-7; 8 positions match TRBD1. Trimming cost V 4 bases and J 3 bases; bases outside gene matches: 9. The CDR3 spans 15 residues. Germline CDR1 reads SGDLS; CDR2 reads YYNGEE. CDR3 sequence (DNA): TGTGCCAGCAGCAGGCGGACAGGGTTTTACTACGAGCAGTACTTC. Amino acids: CASSRRTGFYYEQYF.

The rearrangement links TRBV5-6 to TRBJ2-7; tentatively, D is TRBD2 (5 bases). Germline values: CDR1 SGHDT, CDR2 YYEEEE. The CDR3 contains 14 residues. With 4 bases removed from V and 0 bases from J, the gap between germline ends came to 11 bases. CDR3 DNA sequence: TGTGCCAGCAGCGACGGACTTACCTCCTACGAGCAGTACTTC. It yields the protein CASSDGLTSYEQYF.

The J gene is TRBJ2-5, the V gene TRBV7-9; perhaps D is TRBD1 or TRBD2 (5 bases each). V lost 4 bases to trimming and J lost 2 bases, with 5 bases between them. The CDR3 is made up of 12 amino acids. Germline CDR1 reads SEHNR; CDR2 reads FQNEAQ (reference sequence). Written as DNA, the CDR3 is TGTGCCAGCAGCTGGGGGCAAGAGACCCAGTACTTC. Its protein is CASSWGQETQYF.

A note on this clonotype: At one boundary the junction diverges from the germline segment, which might be a read error. The V and J genes are TRBV9 and TRBJ1-4; D is perhaps TRBD1 (6 bases). Per the germline V gene, CDR1 is SGDLS and CDR2 is YYNGEE. This CDR3 contains 15 residues. The CDR3 coding sequence is TGTGTCAGCAGCGCACAGGGCCTTCTAGGCGAAAAACTGTTTTTT. Amino acid sequence: CVSSAQGLLGEKLFF.

This clonotype was found many times. V usage is TRBV5-1 and J usage is TRBJ2-7; a weak D match, TRBD2 (7 bases). Germline CDR1 and CDR2: SGHRS and YFSETQ. This CDR3 is 13 amino acids long. The germline V and J ends were trimmed by 3 bases and 5 bases, with 12 bases remaining between them. CDR3 nucleotide sequence: TGCGCCAGCAGCTCCCAGGGGAGGGACGAGCAGTACTTC. Protein sequence: CASSSQGRDEQYF.